Shown below are 12 T cell receptor beta chains from a single sample sequenced in a study of T cells in Graves' hyperthyroidism and ophthalmopathy. RNA transcripts yielded amplified TCR beta CDR3 regions. Primed by the HTBI set, a first-round RT-PCR was run on the TCR CDR3. TCRdb re-called the multiplex PCR reads through MiXCR, storing one row per CDR3 protein. The table lists almost 600,000 distinct CDR3 sequences, about half of them singletons. The sequenced material came from peripheral blood or thyroid tissue (not recorded which). The receptors shown here come from a woman aged 18-29 years with Graves' hyperthyroidism.

The V gene is TRBV7-9, the J gene TRBJ2-2; D is uncertain. Germline V lookup: CDR1 SEHNR, CDR2 FQNEAQ (reference sequence). Trimming stripped 5 bases from V and 0 bases from J, with 13 bases between. This CDR3 is 16 amino acids long. In nucleotides, the CDR3 is TGTGCCAGCAGCCCTGGGCCTTATACGAACACCGGGGAGCTGTTTTTT. It translates to CASSPGPYTNTGELFF.

The V call is TRBV7-2, the J call TRBJ2-5; a weak D match, TRBD2 (5 bases). The CDR3 length is 15 residues. Germline V gives CDR1 SGHTA, CDR2 FQGNSA. Trimming shortened V by 6 bases and J by 1 base, and 15 bases separated the two germline ends. The CDR3: CASREPGISQETQYF. CDR3 bases: TGTGCCAGCAGGGAACCCGGGATTAGCCAAGAGACCCAGTACTTC.

This clonotype was found many times. The chain couples TRBV7-2 to TRBJ1-2; 9 bases fit TRBD1. Germline CDR1 reads SGHTA; CDR2 reads FQGNSA. Losses at the gene ends were 4 bases for V and 4 bases for J; bases not matched to a gene: 7. There are 15 residues in the CDR3. CDR3 loop: CASSSQQGAFYGYTF. In DNA form, the CDR3 reads TGTGCCAGCAGCTCTCAACAGGGGGCTTTCTATGGCTACACCTTC.

This sequence joins TRBV29-1 and TRBJ1-5, with TRBD1 matching 9 bases. The CDR3 extends over 15 amino acids. Looked up from germline, CDR1 is SQVTM and CDR2 is ANQGSEA. The CDR3 is CSHGAARQGGQPQHF. As DNA, the CDR3 is TGCAGTCATGGGGCCGCTAGACAGGGGGGGCAGCCCCAGCATTTT.

The V gene is TRBV9, the J gene TRBJ2-2; 7 positions match TRBD1. The CDR3 is 17 amino acids. Trimming cost V 3 bases and J 1 base; bases outside gene matches: 9. Looked up from germline, CDR1 is SGDLS and CDR2 is YYNGEE. The CDR3 DNA reads TGTGCCAGCAGCGCCCCGACAGGGATGGGGAACACCGGGGAGCTGTTTTTT. Amino acids: CASSAPTGMGNTGELFF.

Many counts were recorded for this clonotype. The chain links TRBV6-1 to TRBJ2-7; D gene ambiguous. The CDR3 runs to 11 residues. The V gene lost 3 bases and the J gene lost 4 bases, with 4 bases spanning the gap. In germline, CDR1 is MNHNS, CDR2 SASEGT. CDR3 in DNA: TGTGCCAGCAGTGATTATTACGAGCAGTACTTC. It specifies CASSDYYEQYF.

The CDR3 DNA reads TGCGCCAGCAGCAACGGTGGGCCAGGTAATCAGCCCCAGCATTTT. Translation gives CASSNGGPGNQPQHF. The V call is TRBV5-1, the J call TRBJ1-5; no definite D call. From germline, CDR1 is SGHRS and CDR2 YFSETQ. This CDR3 has 15 residues. Trimming cost V 4 bases and J 4 bases, with 15 bases left between them.

This clonotype came up many times. V gene TRBV7-2 combines with J gene TRBJ1-2, with a possible D match to TRBD1 (6 bases). The CDR3 totals 16 residues. Germline V gene sequence: CDR1 SGHTA, CDR2 FQGNSA. V lost 4 bases and J 5 bases, leaving 20 bases between the germline ends. CDR3 DNA: TGTGCCAGCAGCTCGCCCTTGGGGGCGCTGAATTATGGCTACACCTTC. Translated, it gives CASSSPLGALNYGYTF. Variable domain in full (rest from reference TRBV7-2 and TRBJ1-2): GAGVSQSPSNKVTEKGKDVELRCDPISGHTALYWYRQSLGQGLEFLIYFQGNSAPDKSGLPSDRFSAERTGGSVSTLTIQRTQQEDSAVYLCASSSPLGALNYGYTFGSGTRLTVV.

This chain joins TRBV20-1 and TRBJ2-5, with D perhaps being TRBD1 or TRBD2 (5 bases each). V lost 6 bases and J lost 5, with 16 bases in between. Germline loops: CDR1 DFQATT, CDR2 SNEGSKA (reference sequence). CDR3 length: 13 amino acids. This CDR3 is CSASGHPLETQYF. The CDR3 region has the DNA TGCAGTGCCAGCGGACACCCTCTGGAGACCCAGTACTTC.

This clonotype was picked up many times. The chain is built from TRBV20-1 and TRBJ1-1, with 7 bases identical to TRBD1. There are 16 residues in the CDR3. The germline gives CDR1 DFQATT, CDR2 SNEGSKA (reference sequence). The V segment lost 0 bases and the J segment 1 base; nucleotides outside the gene matches: 8. The CDR3 is CSARDWGGQSNTEAFF. The CDR3 bases are TGCAGTGCTAGAGATTGGGGGGGACAGTCGAACACTGAAGCTTTCTTT.

The rearrangement uses TRBV18 and TRBJ2-7; maybe TRBD1 (5 bases). Germline CDR1 and CDR2: KGHSH and LQKENI. The CDR3 extends over 13 amino acids. Between the trimmed V and J ends, which lost 2 bases and 3 bases, there was a span of 8 bases. CDR3 residues: CASSPKTVYEQYF. The CDR3 DNA sequence: TGTGCCAGCTCACCAAAGACAGTCTACGAGCAGTACTTC.

The chain joins TRBV20-1 to TRBJ2-2; 10 positions agree with TRBD1. V was pared by 4 bases and J by 15 bases, with 8 bases of the junction left unmatched. CDR3 length: 12 residues. Germline V gene lookup returns CDR1 DFQATT and CDR2 SNEGSKA (reference sequence). CDR3 sequence reads: CSAKMTGGELFF. In nucleotides, the CDR3 is TGCAGTGCTAAGATGACAGGGGGCGAGTTGTTTTTT.